This T cell receptor (beta chain) originates from a study of Graves' ophthalmopathy and Graves' hyperthyroidism. Study-wide results and limits: Clonotypes were expanded in thyroid at above 0.001 frequency, and most also appeared in blood.

The sequenced template was RNA, covering the TCR beta CDR3 region. Second-round multiplex PCR came after first-round RT-PCR with HTBI primers. Each CDR3 protein is one row after TCRdb ran MiXCR on the multiplex PCR reads. The sample carries approximately 700,000 distinct CDR3 sequences, roughly 40% recorded once. V was pared by 10 bases and J by 5 bases, with 23 bases between. Per germline, CDR1 LNHDA and CDR2 SQIVND (reference sequence). The CDR3 totals 15 residues. This clonotype is a singleton in its sample. Its antigen is not identified. Sequencing used peripheral blood. The TCR was taken from an adult man with Graves' ophthalmopathy. The rearrangement uses TRBV19 and TRBJ1-1; D perhaps matches TRBD1 (5 bases). The CDR3 region has the DNA TGTGCCACGAGACACGGGGGAGACTATTCAACTGAAGCTTTCTTT. Translated, it gives CATRHGGDYSTEAFF.